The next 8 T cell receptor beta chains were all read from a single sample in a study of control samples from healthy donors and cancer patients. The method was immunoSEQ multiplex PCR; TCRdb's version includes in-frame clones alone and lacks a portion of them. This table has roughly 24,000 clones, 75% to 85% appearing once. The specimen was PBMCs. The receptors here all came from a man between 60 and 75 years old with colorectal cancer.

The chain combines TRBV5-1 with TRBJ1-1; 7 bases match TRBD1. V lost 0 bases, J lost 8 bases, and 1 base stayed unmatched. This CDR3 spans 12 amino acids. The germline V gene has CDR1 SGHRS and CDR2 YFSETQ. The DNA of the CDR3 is TGCGCCAGCAGCTTGGAAGGGGGCGAAGCTTTCTTT. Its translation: CASSLEGGEAFF.

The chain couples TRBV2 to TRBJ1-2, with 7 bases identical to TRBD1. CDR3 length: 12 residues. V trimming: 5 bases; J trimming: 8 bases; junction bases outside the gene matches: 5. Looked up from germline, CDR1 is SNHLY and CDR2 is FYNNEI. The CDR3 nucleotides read TGTGCCAGCAGTAGGACAGGAAGGGGCTACACCTTC. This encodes CASSRTGRGYTF.

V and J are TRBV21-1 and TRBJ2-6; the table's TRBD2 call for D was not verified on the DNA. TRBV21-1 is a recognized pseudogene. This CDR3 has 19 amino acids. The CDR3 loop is CASSKVRGTLLSGANVLTF. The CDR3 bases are TGTGCCAGCAGCAAAGTTCGCGGCACGCTTCTCTCTGGGGCCAACGTCCTGACTTTC.

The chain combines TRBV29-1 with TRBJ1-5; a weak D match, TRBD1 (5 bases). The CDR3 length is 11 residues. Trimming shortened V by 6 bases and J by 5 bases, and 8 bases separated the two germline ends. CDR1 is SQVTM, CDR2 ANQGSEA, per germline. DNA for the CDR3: TGCAGCGTAGGGACTGATCAGCCCCAGCATTTT. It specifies CSVGTDQPQHF. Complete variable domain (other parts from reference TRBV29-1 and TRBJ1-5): SAVISQKPSRDICQRGTSLTIQCQVDSQVTMMFWYRQQPGQSLTLIATANQGSEATYESGFVIDKFPISRPNLTFSTLTVSNMSPEDSSIYLCSVGTDQPQHFGDGTRLSIL.

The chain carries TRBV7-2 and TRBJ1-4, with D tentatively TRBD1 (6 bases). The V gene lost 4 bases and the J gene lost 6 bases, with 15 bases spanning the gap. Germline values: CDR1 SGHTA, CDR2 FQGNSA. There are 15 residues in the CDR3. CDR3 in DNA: TGTGCCAGCAGCTCCATGGGGGCGCCAGATGAAAAACTGTTTTTT. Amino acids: CASSSMGAPDEKLFF.

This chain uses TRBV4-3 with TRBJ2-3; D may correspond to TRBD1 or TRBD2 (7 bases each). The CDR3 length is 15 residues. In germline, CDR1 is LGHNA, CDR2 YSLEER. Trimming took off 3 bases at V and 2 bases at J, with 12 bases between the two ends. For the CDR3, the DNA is TGCGCCAGCAGCCAGACAGGGACTATCACAGATACGCAGTATTTT. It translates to CASSQTGTITDTQYF.

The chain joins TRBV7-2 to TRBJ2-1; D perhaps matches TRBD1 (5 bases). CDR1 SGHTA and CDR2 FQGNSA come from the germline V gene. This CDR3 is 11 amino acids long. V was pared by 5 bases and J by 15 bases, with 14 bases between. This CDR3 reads CASSPDWGLFF. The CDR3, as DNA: TGTGCCAGCAGCCCCGACTGGGGCCTGTTCTTC.

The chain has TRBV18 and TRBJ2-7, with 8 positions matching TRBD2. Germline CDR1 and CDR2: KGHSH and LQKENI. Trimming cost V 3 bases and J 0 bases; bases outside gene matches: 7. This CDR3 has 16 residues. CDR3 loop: CASSPSGGKSSYEQYF. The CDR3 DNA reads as TGTGCCAGCTCACCGTCGGGGGGGAAAAGCTCCTACGAGCAGTACTTC.